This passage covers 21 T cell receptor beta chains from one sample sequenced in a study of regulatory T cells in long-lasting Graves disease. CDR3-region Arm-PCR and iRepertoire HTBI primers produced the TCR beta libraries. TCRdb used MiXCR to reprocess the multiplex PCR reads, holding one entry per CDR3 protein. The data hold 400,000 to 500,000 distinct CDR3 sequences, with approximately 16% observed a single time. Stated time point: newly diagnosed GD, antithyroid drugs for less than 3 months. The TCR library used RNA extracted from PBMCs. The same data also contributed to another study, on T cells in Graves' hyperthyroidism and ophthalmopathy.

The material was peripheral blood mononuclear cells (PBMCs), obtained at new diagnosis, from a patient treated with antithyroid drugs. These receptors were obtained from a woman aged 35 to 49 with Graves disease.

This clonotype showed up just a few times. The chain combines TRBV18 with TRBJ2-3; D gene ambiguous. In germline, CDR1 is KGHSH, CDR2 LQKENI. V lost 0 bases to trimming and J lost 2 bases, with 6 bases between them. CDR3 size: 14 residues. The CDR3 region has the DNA TGTGCCAGCTCACCACCGTTGGTCACAGATACGCAGTATTTT. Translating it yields CASSPPLVTDTQYF.

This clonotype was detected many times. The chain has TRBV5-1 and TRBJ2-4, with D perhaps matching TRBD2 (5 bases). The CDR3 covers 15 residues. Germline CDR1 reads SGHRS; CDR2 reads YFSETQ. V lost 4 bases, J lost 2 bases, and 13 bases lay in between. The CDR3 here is CASSPQPGTKNIQYF. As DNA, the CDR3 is TGCGCCAGCAGCCCCCAGCCGGGAACCAAAAACATTCAGTACTTC.

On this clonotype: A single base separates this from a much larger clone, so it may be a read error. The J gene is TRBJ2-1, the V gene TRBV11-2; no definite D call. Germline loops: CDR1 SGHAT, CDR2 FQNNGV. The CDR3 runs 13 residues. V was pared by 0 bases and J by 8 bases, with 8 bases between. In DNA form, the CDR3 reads TGTGCCAGCAGCTTAGAAGGGTTGGATGAGCAGTTCTTC. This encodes CASSLEGLDEQFF.

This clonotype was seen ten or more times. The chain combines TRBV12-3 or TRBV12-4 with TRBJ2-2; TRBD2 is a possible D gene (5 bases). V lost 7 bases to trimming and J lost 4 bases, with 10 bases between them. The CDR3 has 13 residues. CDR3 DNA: TGTGCCAGCACACTAGTGGGCACCGGGGAGCTGTTTTTT. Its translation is CASTLVGTGELFF.

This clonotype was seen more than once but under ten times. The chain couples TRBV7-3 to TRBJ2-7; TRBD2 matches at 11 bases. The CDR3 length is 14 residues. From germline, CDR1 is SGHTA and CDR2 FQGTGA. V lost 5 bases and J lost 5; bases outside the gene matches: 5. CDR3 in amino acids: CASSVLAGAHEQYF. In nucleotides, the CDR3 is TGTGCCAGCAGCGTACTAGCGGGAGCGCACGAGCAGTACTTC.

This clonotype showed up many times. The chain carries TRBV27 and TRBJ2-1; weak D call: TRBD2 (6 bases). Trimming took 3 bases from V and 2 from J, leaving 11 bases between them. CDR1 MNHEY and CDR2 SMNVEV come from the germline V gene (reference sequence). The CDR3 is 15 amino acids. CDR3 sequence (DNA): TGTGCCAGCAGTTTGGGCGGGGCCCCCTACAATGAGCAGTTCTTC. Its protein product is CASSLGGAPYNEQFF.

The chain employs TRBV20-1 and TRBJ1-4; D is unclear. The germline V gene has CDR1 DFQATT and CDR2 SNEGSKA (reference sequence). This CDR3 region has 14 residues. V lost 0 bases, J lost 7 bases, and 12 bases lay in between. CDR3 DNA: TGCAGTGCTAGAGATAGACGGTCCGGTGAAAAACTGTTTTTT. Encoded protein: CSARDRRSGEKLFF.

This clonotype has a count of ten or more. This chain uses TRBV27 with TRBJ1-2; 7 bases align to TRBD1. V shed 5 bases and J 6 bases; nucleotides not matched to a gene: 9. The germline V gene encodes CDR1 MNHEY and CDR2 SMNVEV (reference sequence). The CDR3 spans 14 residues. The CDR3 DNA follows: TGTGCCAGCAGTCCTCCGGGACAGACGAATGGCTACACCTTC. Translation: CASSPPGQTNGYTF.

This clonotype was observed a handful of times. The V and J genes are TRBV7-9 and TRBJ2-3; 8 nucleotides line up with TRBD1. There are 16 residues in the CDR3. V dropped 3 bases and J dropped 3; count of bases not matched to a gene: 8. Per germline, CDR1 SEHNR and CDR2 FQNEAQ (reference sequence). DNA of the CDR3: TGTGCCAGCAGCTTCCTGAGACAGGGGTTGACAGATACGCAGTATTTT. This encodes CASSFLRQGLTDTQYF.

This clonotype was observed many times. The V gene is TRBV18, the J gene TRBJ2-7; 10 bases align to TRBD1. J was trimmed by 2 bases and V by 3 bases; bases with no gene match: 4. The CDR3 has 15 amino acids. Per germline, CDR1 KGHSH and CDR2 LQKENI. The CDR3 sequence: CASSPPGQGTYEQYF. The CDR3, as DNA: TGTGCCAGCTCACCCCCGGGACAGGGGACCTACGAGCAGTACTTC.

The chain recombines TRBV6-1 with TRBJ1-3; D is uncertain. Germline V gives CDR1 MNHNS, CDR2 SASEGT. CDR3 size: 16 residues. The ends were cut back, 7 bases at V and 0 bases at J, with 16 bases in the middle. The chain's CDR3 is CASTPDGVASGNTIYF. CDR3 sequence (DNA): TGTGCCAGCACACCTGACGGGGTAGCCTCTGGAAACACCATATATTTT.

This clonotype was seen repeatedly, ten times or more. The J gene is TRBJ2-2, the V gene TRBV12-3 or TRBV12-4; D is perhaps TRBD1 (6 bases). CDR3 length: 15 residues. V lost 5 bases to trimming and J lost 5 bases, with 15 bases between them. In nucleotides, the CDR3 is TGTGCCAGCAGTCATGGCAGGGGCTATACCGGGGAGCTGTTTTTT. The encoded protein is CASSHGRGYTGELFF.

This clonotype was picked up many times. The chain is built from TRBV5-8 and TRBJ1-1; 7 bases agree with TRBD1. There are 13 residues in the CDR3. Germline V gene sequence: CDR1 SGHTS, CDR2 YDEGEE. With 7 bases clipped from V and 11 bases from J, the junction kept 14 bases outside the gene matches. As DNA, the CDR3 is TGTGCCAGCTCACCGGGACAGCCCTCGAATGCTTTCTTT. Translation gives CASSPGQPSNAFF.

The CDR3 sequence is CASSQLAGVRQYF. In DNA form, the CDR3 reads TGTGCCAGCAGCCAACTGGCGGGAGTACGGCAGTACTTC. The V call is TRBV14, the J call TRBJ2-7; 7 bases agree with TRBD2. The CDR3 spans 13 residues. V lost 2 bases, J lost 9 bases, and 7 bases stayed unmatched. In germline, CDR1 is SGHDN, CDR2 FVKESK.

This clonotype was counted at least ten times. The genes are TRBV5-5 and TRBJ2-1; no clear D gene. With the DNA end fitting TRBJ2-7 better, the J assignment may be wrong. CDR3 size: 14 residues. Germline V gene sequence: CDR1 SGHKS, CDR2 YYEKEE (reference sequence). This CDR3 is CASSLARNSYEQYF. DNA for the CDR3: TGTGCCAGCAGCTTGGCAAGGAACTCCTACGAGCAGTACTTC.

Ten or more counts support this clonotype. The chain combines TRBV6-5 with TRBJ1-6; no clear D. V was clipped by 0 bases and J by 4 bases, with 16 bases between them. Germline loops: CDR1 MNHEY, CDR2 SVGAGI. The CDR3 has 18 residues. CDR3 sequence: CASSYSKGQDGYNSPLHF. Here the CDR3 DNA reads TGTGCCAGCAGTTACTCGAAAGGTCAGGACGGATATAATTCACCCCTCCACTTT.

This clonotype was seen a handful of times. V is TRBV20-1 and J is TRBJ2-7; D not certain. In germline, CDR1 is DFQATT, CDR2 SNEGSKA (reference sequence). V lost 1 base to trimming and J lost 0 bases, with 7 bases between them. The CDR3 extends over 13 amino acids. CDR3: CSARAHSSYEQYF. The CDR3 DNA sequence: TGCAGTGCTAGAGCCCACAGCTCCTACGAGCAGTACTTC.

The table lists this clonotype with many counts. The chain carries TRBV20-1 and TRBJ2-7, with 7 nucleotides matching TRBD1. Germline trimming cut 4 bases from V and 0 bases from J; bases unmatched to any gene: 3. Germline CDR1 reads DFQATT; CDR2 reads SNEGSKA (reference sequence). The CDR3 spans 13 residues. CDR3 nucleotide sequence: TGCAGTGCTATACAGGGGAGCTCCTACGAGCAGTACTTC. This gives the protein CSAIQGSSYEQYF.

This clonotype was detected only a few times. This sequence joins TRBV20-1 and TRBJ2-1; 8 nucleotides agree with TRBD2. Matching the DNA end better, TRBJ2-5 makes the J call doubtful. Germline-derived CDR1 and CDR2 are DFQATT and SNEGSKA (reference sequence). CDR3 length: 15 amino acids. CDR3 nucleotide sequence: TGCAGTGCTAGGGTTGGACTAGCCGGAAGGGGAACCCAGTACTTC. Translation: CSARVGLAGRGTQYF.

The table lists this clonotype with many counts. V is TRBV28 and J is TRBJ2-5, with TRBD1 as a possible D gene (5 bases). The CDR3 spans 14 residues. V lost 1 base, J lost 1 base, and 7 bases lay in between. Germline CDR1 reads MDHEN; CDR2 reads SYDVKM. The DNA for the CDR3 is TGTGCCAGCAGTTTATATGGGGCCCAAGAGACCCAGTACTTC. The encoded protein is CASSLYGAQETQYF.

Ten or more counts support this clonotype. The CDR3 sequence is CASSDGLYIQYF. For the CDR3, the DNA is TGTGCCAGCAGCGACGGCCTTTACATTCAGTACTTC. The chain links TRBV11-2 to TRBJ2-4; D gene ambiguous. The CDR3 has 12 amino acids. V was shortened by 5 bases and J by 8 bases, with 10 bases between the two germline ends. Germline lookup yields CDR1 SGHAT and CDR2 FQNNGV. The entire variable domain, with the rest obtained from reference TRBV11-2 and TRBJ2-4, is as follows: EAGVAQSPRYKIIEKRQSVAFWCNPISGHATLYWYQQILGQGPKLLIQFQNNGVVDDSQLPKDRFSAERLKGVDSTLKIQPAKLEDSAVYLCASSDGLYIQYFGAGTRLSVL.